This T cell receptor beta chain came from a study of identical twins. TCRdb re-called the 5' RACE reads through MiXCR, storing one row per CDR3 protein. The sample lists nearly 250,000 distinct CDR3 sequences; approximately 7% were seen once. The CDR3 is made up of 17 amino acids. J was trimmed by 1 base and V by 4 bases; bases with no gene match: 9. Germline-derived CDR1 and CDR2 are MDHEN and SYDVKM. Findings and caveats of the study: Abundant beta clonotypes from cord blood had fewer insertions, unlike memory repertoires, which showed none. Twin-shared out-of-frame alpha sequences were enriched for low generation probability.

As regards this clonotype: Its antigen remains unidentified.

These data were also reused for a study on yellow fever vaccine responses in identical twins.

The specimen was memory (CD45RO+) T cells sorted from blood. The TCR sequence derives from a woman aged 18-35 years in good health. The V gene is TRBV28, the J gene TRBJ2-3; 9 bases align to TRBD2. CDR3 protein: CASSSLGSGSRTDTQYF. The CDR3 DNA reads TGTGCCAGCAGTTCTCTAGGTAGCGGGAGTCGCACAGATACGCAGTATTTT. Using reference TRBV28 and TRBJ2-3 for the parts outside the CDR3, the full variable domain is DVKVTQSSRYLVKRTGEKVFLECVQDMDHENMFWYRQDPGLGLRLIYFSYDVKMKEKGDIPEGYSVSREKKERFSLILESASTNQTSMYLCASSSLGSGSRTDTQYFGPGTRLTVL.